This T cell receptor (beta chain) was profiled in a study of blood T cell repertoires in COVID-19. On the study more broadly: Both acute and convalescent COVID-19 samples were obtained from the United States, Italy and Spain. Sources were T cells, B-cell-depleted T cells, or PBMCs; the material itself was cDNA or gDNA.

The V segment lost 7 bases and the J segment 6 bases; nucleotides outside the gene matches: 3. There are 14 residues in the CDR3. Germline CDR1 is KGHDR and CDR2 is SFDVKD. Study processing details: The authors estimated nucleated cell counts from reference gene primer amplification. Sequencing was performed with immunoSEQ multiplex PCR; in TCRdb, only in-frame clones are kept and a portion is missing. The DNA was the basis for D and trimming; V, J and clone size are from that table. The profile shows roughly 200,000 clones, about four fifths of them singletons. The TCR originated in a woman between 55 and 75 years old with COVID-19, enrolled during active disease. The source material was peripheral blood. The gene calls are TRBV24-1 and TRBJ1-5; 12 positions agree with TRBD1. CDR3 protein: CATRGQGAGQPQHF. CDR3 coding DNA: TGTGCCACCAGGGGACAGGGGGCCGGTCAGCCCCAGCATTTT.